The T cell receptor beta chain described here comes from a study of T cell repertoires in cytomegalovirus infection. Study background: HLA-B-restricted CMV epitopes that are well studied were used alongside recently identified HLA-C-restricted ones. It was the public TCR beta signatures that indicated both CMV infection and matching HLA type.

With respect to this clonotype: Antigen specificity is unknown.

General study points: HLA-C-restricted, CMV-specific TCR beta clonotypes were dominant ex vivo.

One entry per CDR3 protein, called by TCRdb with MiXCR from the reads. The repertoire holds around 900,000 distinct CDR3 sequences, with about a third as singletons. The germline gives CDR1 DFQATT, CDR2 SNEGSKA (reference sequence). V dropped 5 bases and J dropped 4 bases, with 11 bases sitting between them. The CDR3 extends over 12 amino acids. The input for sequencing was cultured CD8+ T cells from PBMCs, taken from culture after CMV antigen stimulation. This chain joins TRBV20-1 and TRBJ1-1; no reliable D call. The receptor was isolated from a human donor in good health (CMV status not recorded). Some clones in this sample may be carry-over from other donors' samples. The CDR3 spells CSASHGGTEAFF. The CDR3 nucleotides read TGCAGTGCTTCCCACGGAGGCACTGAAGCTTTCTTT.